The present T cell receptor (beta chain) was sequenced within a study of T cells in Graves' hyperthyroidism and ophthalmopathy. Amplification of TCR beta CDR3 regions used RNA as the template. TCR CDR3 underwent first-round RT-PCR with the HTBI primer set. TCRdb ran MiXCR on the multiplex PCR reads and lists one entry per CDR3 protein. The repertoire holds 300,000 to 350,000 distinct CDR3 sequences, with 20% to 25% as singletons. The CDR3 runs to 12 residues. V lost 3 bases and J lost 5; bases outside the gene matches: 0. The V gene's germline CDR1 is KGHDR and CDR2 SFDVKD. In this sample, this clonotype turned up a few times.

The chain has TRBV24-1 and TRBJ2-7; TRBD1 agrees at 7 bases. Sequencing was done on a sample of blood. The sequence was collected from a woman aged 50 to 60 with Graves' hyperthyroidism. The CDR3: CATSDDRDEQYF. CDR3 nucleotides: TGTGCCACCAGTGATGACAGGGACGAGCAGTACTTC.